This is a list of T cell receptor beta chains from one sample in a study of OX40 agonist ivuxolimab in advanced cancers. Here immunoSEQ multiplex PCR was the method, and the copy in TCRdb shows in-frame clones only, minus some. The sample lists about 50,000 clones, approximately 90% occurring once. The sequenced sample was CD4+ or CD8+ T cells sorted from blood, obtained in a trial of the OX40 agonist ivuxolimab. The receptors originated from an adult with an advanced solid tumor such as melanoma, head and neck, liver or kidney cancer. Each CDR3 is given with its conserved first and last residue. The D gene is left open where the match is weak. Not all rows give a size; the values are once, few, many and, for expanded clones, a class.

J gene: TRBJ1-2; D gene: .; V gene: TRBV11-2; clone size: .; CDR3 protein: CASSFENDYGYTF; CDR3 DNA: TGTGCCAGCAGCTTTGAGAATGACTATGGCTACACCTTC
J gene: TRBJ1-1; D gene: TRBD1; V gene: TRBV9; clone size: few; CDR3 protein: CASSPGTVTEAFF; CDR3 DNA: TGTGCCAGCAGCCCTGGGACAGTCACTGAAGCTTTCTTT
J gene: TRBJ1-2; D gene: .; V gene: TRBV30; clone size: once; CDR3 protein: CAWSDPLSGAESGYTF; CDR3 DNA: TGTGCCTGGAGTGACCCCTTATCCGGGGCCGAGAGTGGCTACACCTTC
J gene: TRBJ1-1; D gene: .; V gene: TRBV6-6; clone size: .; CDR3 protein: CASTLAPNTEAFF; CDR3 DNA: TGTGCCAGCACCTTGGCCCCGAACACTGAAGCTTTCTTT
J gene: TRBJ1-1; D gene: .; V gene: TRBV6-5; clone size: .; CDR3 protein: CASSHPPEAFF; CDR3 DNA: TGTGCCAGCAGCCACCCGCCTGAAGCTTTCTTT
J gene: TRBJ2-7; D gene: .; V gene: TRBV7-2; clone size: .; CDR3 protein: CASSLAGVSYEQYF; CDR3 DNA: TGTGCCAGCAGCTTAGCGGGAGTGTCCTACGAGCAGTACTTC
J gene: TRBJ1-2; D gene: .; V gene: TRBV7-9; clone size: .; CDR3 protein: CASSSLFSGRGYIF; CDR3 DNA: TGTGCCAGCAGCTCCCTCTTTTCAGGGAGAGGCTACATCTTC
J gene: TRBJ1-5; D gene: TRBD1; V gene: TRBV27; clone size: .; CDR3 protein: CASNLTGTDSNQPQHF; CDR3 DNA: TGTGCCAGCAATTTGACCGGGACAGATAGCAATCAGCCCCAGCATTTT
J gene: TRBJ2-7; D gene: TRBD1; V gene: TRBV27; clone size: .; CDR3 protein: CASSYGTGAYEQYF; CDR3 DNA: TGTGCCAGCAGTTATGGGACAGGGGCTTACGAGCAGTACTTC
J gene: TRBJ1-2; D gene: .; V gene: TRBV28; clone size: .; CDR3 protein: CASSLWGTNYGYTF; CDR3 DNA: TGTGCCAGCAGTTTATGGGGAACCAACTATGGCTACACCTTC
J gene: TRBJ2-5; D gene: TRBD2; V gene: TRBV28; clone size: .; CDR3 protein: CASHGGARETQYF; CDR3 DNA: TGTGCCAGTCACGGGGGGGCTCGGGAGACCCAGTACTTC
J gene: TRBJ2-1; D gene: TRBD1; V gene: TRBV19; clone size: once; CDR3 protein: CASSWDSNNEQFF; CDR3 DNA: TGTGCCAGTAGTTGGGACAGTAACAATGAGCAGTTCTTC
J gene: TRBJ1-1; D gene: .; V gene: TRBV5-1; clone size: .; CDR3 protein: CASSLGSLNTEAFF; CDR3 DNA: TGCGCCAGCAGCTTGGGCAGTTTGAACACTGAAGCTTTCTTT
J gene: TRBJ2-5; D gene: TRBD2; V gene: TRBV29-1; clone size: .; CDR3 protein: CSVGASGGWGETQYF; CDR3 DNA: TGCAGCGTTGGGGCTAGCGGGGGCTGGGGGGAGACCCAGTACTTC
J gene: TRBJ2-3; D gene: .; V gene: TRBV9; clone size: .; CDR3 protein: CASSDRQATDTQYF; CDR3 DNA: TGTGCCAGCAGCGATAGACAGGCCACAGATACGCAGTATTTT
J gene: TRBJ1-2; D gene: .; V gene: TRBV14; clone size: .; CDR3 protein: CASSQDVSTGPSYGYTF; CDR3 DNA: TGTGCCAGCAGCCAAGATGTTAGTACAGGCCCTAGCTATGGCTACACCTTC